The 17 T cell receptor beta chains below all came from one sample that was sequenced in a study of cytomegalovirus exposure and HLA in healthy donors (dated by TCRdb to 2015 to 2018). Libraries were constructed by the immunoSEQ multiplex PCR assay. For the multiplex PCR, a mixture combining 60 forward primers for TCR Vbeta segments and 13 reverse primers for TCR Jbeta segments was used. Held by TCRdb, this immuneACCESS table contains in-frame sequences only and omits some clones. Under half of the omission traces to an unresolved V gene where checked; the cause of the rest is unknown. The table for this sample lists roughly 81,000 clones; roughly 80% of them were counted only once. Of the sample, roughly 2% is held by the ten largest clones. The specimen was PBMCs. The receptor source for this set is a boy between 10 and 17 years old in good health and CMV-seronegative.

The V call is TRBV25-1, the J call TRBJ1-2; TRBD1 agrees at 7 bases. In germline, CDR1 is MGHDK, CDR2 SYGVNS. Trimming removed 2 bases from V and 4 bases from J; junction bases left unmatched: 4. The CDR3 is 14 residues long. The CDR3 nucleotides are TGTGCCAGCAGTGAACCGGGACAGAGCTATGGCTACACCTTC. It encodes CASSEPGQSYGYTF.

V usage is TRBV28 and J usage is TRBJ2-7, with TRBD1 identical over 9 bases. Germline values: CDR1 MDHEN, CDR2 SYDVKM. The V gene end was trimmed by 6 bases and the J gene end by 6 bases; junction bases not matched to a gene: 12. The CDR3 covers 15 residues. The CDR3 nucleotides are TGTGCCAGCAGGCCCAGGGACAGGGTCGTTGGCGAGCAGTACTTC. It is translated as CASRPRDRVVGEQYF.

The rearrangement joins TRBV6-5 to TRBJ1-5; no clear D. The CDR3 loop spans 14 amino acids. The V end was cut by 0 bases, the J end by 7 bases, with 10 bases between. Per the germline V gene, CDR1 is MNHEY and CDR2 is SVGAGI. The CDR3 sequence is CASSYSGDIQPQHF. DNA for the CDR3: TGTGCCAGCAGTTACTCTGGTGACATCCAGCCCCAGCATTTT.

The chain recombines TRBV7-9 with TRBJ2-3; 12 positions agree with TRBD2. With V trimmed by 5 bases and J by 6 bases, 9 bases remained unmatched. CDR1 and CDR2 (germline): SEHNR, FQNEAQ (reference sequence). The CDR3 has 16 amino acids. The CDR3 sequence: CASSQGLAGAIDTQYF. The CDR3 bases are TGTGCCAGCAGCCAGGGACTAGCGGGTGCCATTGATACGCAGTATTTT.

The CDR3 reads CASSPDAGYSPLHF. CDR3 coding DNA: TGTGCCAGCAGCCCAGACGCAGGGTATTCACCCCTCCACTTT. The chain links TRBV7-6 to TRBJ1-6, with TRBD1 as a possible D gene (5 bases). This CDR3 comprises 14 residues. CDR1 and CDR2 (germline): SGHVS, FNYEAQ. V was trimmed by 5 bases and J by 8 bases, leaving 13 bases between them.

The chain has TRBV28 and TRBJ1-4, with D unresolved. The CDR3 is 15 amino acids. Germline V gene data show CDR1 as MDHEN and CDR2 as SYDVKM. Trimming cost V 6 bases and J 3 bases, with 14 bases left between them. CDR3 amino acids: CASSPDGSPNEKLFF. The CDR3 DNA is TGTGCCAGCAGCCCCGATGGGAGCCCTAATGAAAAACTGTTTTTT.

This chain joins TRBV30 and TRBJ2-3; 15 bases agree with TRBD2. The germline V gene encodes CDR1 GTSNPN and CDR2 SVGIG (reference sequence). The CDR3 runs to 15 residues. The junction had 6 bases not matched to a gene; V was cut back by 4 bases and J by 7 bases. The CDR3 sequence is CAWKGGLAGGNTQYF. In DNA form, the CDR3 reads TGTGCCTGGAAGGGGGGACTAGCGGGGGGTAATACGCAGTATTTT.

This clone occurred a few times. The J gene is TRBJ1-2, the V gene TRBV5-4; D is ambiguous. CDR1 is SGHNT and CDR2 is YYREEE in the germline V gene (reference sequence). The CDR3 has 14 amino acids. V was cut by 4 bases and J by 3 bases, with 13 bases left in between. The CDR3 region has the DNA TGTGCCAGCAGCCAAGACTCGAGTTACTATGGCTACACCTTC. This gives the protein CASSQDSSYYGYTF.

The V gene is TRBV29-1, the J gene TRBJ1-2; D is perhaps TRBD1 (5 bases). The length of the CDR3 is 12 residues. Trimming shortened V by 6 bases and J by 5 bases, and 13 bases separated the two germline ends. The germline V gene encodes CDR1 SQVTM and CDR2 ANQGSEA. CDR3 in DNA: TGCAGCGTGGAGGGGAAAACTTATGGCTACACCTTC. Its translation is CSVEGKTYGYTF. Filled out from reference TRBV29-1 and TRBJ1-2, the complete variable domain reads SAVISQKPSRDICQRGTSLTIQCQVDSQVTMMFWYRQQPGQSLTLIATANQGSEATYESGFVIDKFPISRPNLTFSTLTVSNMSPEDSSIYLCSVEGKTYGYTFGSGTRLTVV.

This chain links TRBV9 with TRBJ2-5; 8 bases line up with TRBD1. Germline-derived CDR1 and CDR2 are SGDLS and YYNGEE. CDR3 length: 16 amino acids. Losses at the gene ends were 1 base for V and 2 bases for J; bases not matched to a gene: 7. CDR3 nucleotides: TGTGCCAGCAGCGTACGAGGCCGACAGGGGCAAGAGACCCAGTACTTC. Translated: CASSVRGRQGQETQYF.

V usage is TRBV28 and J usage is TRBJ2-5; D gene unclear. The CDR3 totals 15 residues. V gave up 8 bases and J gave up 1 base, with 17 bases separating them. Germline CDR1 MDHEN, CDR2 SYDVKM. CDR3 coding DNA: TGTGCCAGCCGCCGGCTGGAGAGGTTCCAAGAGACCCAGTACTTC. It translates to CASRRLERFQETQYF.

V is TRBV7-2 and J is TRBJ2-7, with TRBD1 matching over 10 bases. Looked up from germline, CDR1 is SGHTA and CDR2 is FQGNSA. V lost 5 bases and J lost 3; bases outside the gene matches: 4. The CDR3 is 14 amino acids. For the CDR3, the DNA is TGTGCCAGCAGCGCGGACAGGGGGTACTACGAGCAGTACTTC. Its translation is CASSADRGYYEQYF. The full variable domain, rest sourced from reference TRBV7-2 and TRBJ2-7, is GAGVSQSPSNKVTEKGKDVELRCDPISGHTALYWYRQSLGQGLEFLIYFQGNSAPDKSGLPSDRFSAERTGGSVSTLTIQRTQQEDSAVYLCASSADRGYYEQYFGPGTRLTVT.

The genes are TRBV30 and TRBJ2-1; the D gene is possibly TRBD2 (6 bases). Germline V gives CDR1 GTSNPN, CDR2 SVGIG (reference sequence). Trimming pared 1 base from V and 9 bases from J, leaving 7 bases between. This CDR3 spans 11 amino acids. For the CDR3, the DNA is TGTGCCTGGAGTGGGGGAGGTGAGCAGTTCTTC. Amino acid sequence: CAWSGGGEQFF.

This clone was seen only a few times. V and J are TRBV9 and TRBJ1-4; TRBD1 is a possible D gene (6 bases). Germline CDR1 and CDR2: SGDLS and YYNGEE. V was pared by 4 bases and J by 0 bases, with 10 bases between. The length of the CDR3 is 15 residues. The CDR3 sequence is CASSPRTATNEKLFF. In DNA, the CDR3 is TGTGCCAGCAGCCCTAGGACAGCAACTAATGAAAAACTGTTTTTT.

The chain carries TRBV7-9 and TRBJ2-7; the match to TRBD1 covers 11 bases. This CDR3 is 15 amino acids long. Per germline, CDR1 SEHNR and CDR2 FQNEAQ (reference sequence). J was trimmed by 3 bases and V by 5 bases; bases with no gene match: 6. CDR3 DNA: TGTGCCAGCAGCACAGGGACAGGGGGAAACTACGAGCAGTACTTC. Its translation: CASSTGTGGNYEQYF. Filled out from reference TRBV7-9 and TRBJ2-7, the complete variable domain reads DTGVSQNPRHKITKRGQNVTFRCDPISEHNRLYWYRQTLGQGPEFLTYFQNEAQLEKSRLLSDRFSAERPKGSFSTLEIQRTEQGDSAMYLCASSTGTGGNYEQYFGPGTRLTVT.

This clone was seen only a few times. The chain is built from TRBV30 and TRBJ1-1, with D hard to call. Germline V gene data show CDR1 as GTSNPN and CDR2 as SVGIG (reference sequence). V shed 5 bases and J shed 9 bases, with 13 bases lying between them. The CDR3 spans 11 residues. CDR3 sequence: CAWQKADKAFF. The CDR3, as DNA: TGTGCCTGGCAGAAGGCAGACAAAGCTTTCTTT.

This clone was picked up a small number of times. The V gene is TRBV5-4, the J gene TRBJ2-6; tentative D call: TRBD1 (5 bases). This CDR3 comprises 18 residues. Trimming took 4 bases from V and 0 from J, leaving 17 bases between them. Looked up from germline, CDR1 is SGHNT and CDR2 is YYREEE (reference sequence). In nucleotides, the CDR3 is TGTGCCAGCAGCAGGGGTGTGGTCCACTACTCTGGGGCCAACGTCCTGACTTTC. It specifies CASSRGVVHYSGANVLTF. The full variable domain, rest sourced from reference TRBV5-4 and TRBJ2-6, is ETGVTQSPTHLIKTRGQQVTLRCSSQSGHNTVSWYQQALGQGPQFIFQYYREEENGRGNFPPRFSGLQFPNYSSELNVNALELDDSALYLCASSRGVVHYSGANVLTFGAGSRLTVL.